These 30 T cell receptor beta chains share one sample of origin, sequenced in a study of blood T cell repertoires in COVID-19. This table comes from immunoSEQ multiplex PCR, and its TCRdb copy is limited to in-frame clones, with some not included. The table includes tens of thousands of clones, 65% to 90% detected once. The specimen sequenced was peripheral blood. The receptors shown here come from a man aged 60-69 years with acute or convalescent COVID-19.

The CDR3 loop reads CASSIRPSLGEAFF. In DNA, the CDR3 is TGTGCCAGCAGCATCCGGCCTTCCCTGGGCGAAGCTTTCTTT. The chain links TRBV9 to TRBJ1-1; D unresolved. Trimming took off 4 bases at V and 8 bases at J, with 18 bases between the two ends. Germline CDR1 and CDR2: SGDLS and YYNGEE. The CDR3 runs 14 residues.

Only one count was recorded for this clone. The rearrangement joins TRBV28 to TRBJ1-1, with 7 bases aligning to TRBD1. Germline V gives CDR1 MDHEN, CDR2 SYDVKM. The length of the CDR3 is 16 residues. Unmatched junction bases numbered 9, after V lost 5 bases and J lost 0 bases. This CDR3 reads CASSLLTGVLNTEAFF. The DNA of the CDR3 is TGTGCCAGCAGTCTTCTAACAGGGGTACTGAACACTGAAGCTTTCTTT.

In DNA, the CDR3 is TGCGCCAGCAGTGAGTCAAGGACAGGGGCGATCAACTATGGCTACACCTTC. As protein: CASSESRTGAINYGYTF. J is TRBJ1-2 and V is TRBV10-2; 9 nucleotides line up with TRBD1. CDR3 length: 17 residues. Looked up from germline, CDR1 is WSHSY and CDR2 is SAAADI. V lost 0 bases and J lost 2; bases outside the gene matches: 7.

CDR3 bases: TGTGCCAGCAGTTTATTACAGGGGAACACTGAAGCTTTCTTT. Translation gives CASSLLQGNTEAFF. The chain joins TRBV6-5 to TRBJ1-1; weak D call: TRBD1 (6 bases). CDR1 is MNHEY, CDR2 SVGAGI, per germline. The CDR3 consists of 14 residues. V lost 4 bases and J 1 base, leaving 10 bases between the germline ends.

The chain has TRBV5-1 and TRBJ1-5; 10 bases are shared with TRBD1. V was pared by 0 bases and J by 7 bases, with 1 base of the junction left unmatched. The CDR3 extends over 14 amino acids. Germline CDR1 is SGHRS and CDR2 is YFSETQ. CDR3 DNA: TGCGCCAGCAGCTTGGAGACAGGGGGCCAGCCCCAGCATTTT. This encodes CASSLETGGQPQHF.

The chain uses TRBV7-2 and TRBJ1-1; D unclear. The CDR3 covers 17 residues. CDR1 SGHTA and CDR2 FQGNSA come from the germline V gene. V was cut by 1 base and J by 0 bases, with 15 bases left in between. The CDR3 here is CASSLEYTMQMNTEAFF. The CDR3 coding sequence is TGTGCCAGCAGCTTAGAATACACCATGCAAATGAACACTGAAGCTTTCTTT.

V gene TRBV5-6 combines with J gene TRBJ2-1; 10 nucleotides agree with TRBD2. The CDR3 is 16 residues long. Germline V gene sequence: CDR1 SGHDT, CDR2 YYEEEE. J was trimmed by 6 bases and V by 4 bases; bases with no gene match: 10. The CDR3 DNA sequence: TGTGCCAGCAGCAGACCGGGACTAGCGTATATCAATGAGCAGTTCTTC. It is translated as CASSRPGLAYINEQFF.

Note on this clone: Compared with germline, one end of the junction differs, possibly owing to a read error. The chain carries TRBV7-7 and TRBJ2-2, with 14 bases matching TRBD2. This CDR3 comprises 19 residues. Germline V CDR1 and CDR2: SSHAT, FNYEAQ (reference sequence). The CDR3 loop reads CASSLAGTSGSRLTGELFF. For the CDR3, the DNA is TGTGCTAGCAGCTTAGCTGGGACTAGCGGGAGTCGTCTCACCGGGGAGCTGTTTTTT.

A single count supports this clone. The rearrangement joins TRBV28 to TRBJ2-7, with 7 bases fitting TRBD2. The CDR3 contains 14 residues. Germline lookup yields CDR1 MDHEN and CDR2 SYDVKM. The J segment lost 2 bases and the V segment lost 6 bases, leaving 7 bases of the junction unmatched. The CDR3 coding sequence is TGTGCCAGCAGCCATGCTAGCGGTCCCTACGAGCAGTACTTC. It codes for CASSHASGPYEQYF.

Written as DNA, the CDR3 is TGTGCCAGCAGCCCCGGGACAGAGAATGAAAAACTGTTTTTT. Its translation: CASSPGTENEKLFF. This chain links TRBV3-1 (or the pseudogene TRBV3-2) with TRBJ1-4, with 7 positions matching TRBD1. Germline trimming cut 4 bases from V and 5 bases from J; bases unmatched to any gene: 4. Germline V gives CDR1 LGHDT, CDR2 YNNKEL (reference sequence). The CDR3 consists of 14 residues.

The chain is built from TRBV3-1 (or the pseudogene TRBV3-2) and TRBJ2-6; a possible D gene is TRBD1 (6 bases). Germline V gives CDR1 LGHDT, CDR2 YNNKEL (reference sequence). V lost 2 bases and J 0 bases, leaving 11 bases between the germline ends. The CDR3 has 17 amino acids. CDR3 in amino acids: CASSQISGASGANVLTF. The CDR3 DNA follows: TGTGCCAGCAGCCAAATCTCAGGGGCCTCTGGGGCCAACGTCCTGACTTTC.

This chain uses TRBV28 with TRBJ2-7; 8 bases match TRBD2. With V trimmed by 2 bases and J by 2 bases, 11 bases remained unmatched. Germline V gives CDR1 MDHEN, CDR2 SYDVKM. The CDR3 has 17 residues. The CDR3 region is CASSLLGTAGATYEQYF. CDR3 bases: TGTGCCAGCAGTTTACTGGGAACAGCGGGAGCAACCTACGAGCAGTACTTC.

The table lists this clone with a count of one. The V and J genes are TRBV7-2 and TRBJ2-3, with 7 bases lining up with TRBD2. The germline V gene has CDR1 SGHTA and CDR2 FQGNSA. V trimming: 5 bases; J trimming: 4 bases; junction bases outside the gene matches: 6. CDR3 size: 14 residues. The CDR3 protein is CASSPAAGADTQYF. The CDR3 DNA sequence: TGTGCCAGCAGCCCCGCGGCGGGGGCAGATACGCAGTATTTT.

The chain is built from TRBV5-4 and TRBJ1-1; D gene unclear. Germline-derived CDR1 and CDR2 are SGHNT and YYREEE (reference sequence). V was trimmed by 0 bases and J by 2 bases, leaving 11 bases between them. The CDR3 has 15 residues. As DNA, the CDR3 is TGTGCCAGCAGCTTGGACCAGGCGATCAACACTGAAGCTTTCTTT. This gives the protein CASSLDQAINTEAFF.

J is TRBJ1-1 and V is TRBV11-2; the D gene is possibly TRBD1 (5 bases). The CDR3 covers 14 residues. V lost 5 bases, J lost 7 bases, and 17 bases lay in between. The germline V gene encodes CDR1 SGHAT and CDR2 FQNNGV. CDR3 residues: CASSPHFGTLEAFF. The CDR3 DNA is TGTGCCAGCAGCCCCCATTTTGGGACTCTTGAAGCTTTCTTT.

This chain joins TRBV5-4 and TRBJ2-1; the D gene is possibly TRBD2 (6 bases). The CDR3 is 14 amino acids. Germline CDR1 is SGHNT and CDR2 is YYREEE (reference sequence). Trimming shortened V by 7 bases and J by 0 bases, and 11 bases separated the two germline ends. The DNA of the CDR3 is TGTGCCAGCCGCCGGGGGAGCTCCTACAATGAGCAGTTCTTC. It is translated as CASRRGSSYNEQFF.

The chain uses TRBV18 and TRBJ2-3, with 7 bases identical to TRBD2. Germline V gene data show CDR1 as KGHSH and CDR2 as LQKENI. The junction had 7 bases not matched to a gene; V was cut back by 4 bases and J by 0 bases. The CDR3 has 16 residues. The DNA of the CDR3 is TGTGCCAGCTCACGAACTAGCGCCCAAAGCACAGATACGCAGTATTTT. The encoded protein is CASSRTSAQSTDTQYF.

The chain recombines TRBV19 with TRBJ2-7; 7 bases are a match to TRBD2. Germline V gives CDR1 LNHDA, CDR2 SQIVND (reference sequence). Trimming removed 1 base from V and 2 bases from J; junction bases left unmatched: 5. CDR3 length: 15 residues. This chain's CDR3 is CASSIGGGGAYEQYF. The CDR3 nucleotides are TGTGCCAGTAGTATAGGTGGGGGGGGTGCCTACGAGCAGTACTTC.

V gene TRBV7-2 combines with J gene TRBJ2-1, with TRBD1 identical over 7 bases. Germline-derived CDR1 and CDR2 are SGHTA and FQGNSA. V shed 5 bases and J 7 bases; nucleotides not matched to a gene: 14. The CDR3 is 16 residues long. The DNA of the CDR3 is TGTGCCAGCAGCCTAATCGGGACAGCTACAGAAAATGAGCAGTTCTTC. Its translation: CASSLIGTATENEQFF. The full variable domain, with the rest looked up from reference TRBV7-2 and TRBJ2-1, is GAGVSQSPSNKVTEKGKDVELRCDPISGHTALYWYRQSLGQGLEFLIYFQGNSAPDKSGLPSDRFSAERTGGSVSTLTIQRTQQEDSAVYLCASSLIGTATENEQFFGPGTRLTVL.

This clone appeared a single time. The CDR3 DNA sequence: TGTGCCAGCAGTCCTAGGGACAGTTTCTACGAGCAGTACTTC. Translating it yields CASSPRDSFYEQYF. The chain joins TRBV6-5 to TRBJ2-7; 7 nucleotides align to TRBD1. Germline trimming cut 5 bases from V and 3 bases from J; bases unmatched to any gene: 7. Per germline, CDR1 MNHEY and CDR2 SVGAGI. The length of the CDR3 is 14 residues.

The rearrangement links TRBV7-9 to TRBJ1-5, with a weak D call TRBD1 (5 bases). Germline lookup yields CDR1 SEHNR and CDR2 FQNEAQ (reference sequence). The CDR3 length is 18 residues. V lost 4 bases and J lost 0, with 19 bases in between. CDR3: CASSSDSQGWGSNQPQHF. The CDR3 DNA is TGTGCCAGCAGCTCCGACTCTCAGGGTTGGGGTAGCAATCAGCCCCAGCATTTT. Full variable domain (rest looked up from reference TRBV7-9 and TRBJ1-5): DTGVSQNPRHKITKRGQNVTFRCDPISEHNRLYWYRQTLGQGPEFLTYFQNEAQLEKSRLLSDRFSAERPKGSFSTLEIQRTEQGDSAMYLCASSSDSQGWGSNQPQHFGDGTRLSIL.

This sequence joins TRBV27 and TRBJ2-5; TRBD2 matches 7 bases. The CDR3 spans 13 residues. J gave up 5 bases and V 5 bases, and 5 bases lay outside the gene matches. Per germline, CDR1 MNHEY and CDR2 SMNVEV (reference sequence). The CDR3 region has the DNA TGTGCCAGCAGTCTTATCGGGAGGGAGACCCAGTACTTC. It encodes CASSLIGRETQYF.

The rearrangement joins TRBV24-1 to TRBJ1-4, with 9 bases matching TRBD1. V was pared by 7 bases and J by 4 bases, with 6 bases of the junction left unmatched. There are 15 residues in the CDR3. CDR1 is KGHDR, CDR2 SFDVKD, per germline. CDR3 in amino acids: CATRWTGEFNEKLFF. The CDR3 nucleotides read TGTGCCACCAGATGGACAGGGGAGTTTAATGAAAAACTGTTTTTT.

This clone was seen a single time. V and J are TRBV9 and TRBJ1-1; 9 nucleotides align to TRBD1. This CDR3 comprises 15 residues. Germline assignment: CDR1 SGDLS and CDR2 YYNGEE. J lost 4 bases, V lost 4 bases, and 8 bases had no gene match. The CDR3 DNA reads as TGTGCCAGCAGCCTCGGGGACAGGGCGGTCACTGAAGCTTTCTTT. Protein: CASSLGDRAVTEAFF.

The CDR3 here is CASSSVLAGGPDTQYF. The CDR3 coding sequence is TGTGCCAGTAGTTCCGTACTAGCGGGGGGGCCAGATACGCAGTATTTT. This chain uses TRBV19 with TRBJ2-3; 13 bases map to TRBD2. From germline, CDR1 is LNHDA and CDR2 SQIVND (reference sequence). CDR3 size: 16 residues. With V trimmed by 5 bases and J by 4 bases, 6 bases remained unmatched. The whole variable domain, filled in from reference TRBV19 and TRBJ2-3, reads DGGITQSPKYLFRKEGQNVTLSCEQNLNHDAMYWYRQDPGQGLRLIYYSQIVNDFQKGDIAEGYSVSREKKESFPLTVTSAQKNPTAFYLCASSSVLAGGPDTQYFGPGTRLTVL.

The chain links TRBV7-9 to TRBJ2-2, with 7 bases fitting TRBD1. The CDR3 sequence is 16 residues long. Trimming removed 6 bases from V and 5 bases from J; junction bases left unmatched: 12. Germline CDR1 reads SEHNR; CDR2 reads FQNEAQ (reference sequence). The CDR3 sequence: CASRPSGTAFTGELFF. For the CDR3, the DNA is TGTGCCAGCAGACCCTCCGGGACAGCTTTTACCGGGGAGCTGTTTTTT.

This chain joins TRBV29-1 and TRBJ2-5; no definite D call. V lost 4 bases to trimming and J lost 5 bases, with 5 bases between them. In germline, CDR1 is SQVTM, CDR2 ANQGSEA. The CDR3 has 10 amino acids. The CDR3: CSVGRETQYF. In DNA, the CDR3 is TGCAGCGTTGGTCGGGAGACCCAGTACTTC.

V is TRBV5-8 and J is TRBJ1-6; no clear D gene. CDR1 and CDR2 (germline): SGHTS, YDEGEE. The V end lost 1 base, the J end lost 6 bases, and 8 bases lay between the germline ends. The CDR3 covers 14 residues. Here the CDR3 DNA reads TGTGCCAGCAGCTTGACAAGTCTTAATTCACCCCTCCACTTT. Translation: CASSLTSLNSPLHF.

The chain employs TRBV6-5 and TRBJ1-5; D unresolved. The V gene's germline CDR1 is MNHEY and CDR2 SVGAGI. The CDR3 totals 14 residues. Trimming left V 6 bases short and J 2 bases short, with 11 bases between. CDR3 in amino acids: CASSQNIRNQPQHF. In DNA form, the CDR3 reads TGTGCCAGCAGCCAGAACATCCGCAATCAGCCCCAGCATTTT.

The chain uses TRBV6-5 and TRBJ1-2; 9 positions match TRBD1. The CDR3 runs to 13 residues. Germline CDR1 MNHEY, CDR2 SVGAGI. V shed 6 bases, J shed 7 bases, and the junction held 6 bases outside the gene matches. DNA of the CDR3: TGTGCCAGCAGGGACAGGGGTTTTGGTGGCTACACCTTC. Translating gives CASRDRGFGGYTF.